The 12 T cell receptor beta chains given below trace back to one sample, sequenced in a study of immune heterogeneity within non-small cell lung tumors (dated by TCRdb to 2016 to 2018). Instrument used: HiSeq X Ten. The TCR beta CDR3 region was amplified with a multiplex PCR system, in which a first round of 9 to 10 cycles was run using 32 V-gene forward and 13 J-gene reverse primers. The public reads were run again by TCRdb, first through fastp at Q25 and then through MiXCR, and only productive beta chains were kept. A single entry per CDR3 protein holds the most common genes and DNA from its merged rows. The sample includes 2,500 to 3,000 distinct CDR3 sequences, with roughly 27% observed a single time. 15% to 20% of the sample lies in the top ten. The TCR template was genomic DNA extracted from bulk tumor tissue, and roughly 600 ng of gDNA was amplified for each sample. During surgery, multiple biopsies were taken from each primary tumor and placed as far apart as possible within the tumor mass. The study cohort was described as untreated, and patients were newly diagnosed NSCLC cases undergoing curative surgery.

The sample taken for sequencing was lung tumor tissue. All receptors derive from a female donor with non-small cell lung cancer.

In its sample, this clonotype was seen a few times. The junction departs from the called germline gene at one end, perhaps through a read error. The chain combines TRBV20-1 with TRBJ1-2; no firm D call. From germline, CDR1 is DFQATT and CDR2 SNEGSKA (reference sequence). The CDR3 sequence is 12 residues long. The CDR3 here is CSARVGSYGYTF. The CDR3 bases are TGCAGCGCTAGAGTAGGAAGCTATGGCTACACCTTC.

This clonotype was counted a few times. The chain has TRBV10-3 and TRBJ1-2; D is undetermined. Germline V lookup: CDR1 ENHRY, CDR2 SYGVKD. The ends were cut back, 3 bases at V and 7 bases at J, with 9 bases in the middle. The CDR3 contains 12 residues. CDR3 DNA sequence: TGTGCCATCAGTGAAGTCGGAAGTGGCTACACCTTC. This gives the protein CAISEVGSGYTF.

As regards this clonotype: A read error may produce the germline difference seen at one junction end. The chain employs TRBV28 and TRBJ1-1, with TRBD1 identical over 9 bases. CDR1 and CDR2 (germline): MDHEN, SYDVKM. The CDR3 length is 15 residues. Here the CDR3 DNA reads TGTACCAGCAGACCCACAGGGGGCCAGGGCACTGAAGCTTTCTTT. This translates into CTSRPTGGQGTEAFF.

The chain employs TRBV5-1 and TRBJ2-1, with 10 bases matching TRBD1. Germline V gives CDR1 SGHRS, CDR2 YFSETQ. The CDR3 extends over 13 amino acids. The V and J ends lost 7 bases and 4 bases, in that order; junction bases with no gene match: 2. CDR3 sequence reads: CASLGQGYNEQFF. The CDR3 DNA is TGCGCCAGCTTGGGACAGGGGTACAATGAGCAGTTCTTC.

About this clonotype: Being one base from a much bigger clone, this may be a read error. The rearrangement uses TRBV3-1 and TRBJ2-7, with 10 nucleotides matching TRBD2. In germline, CDR1 is LGHDT, CDR2 YNNKEL (reference sequence). The CDR3 is 16 residues long. Here the CDR3 DNA reads TGTGCCAGCAGCCCGGGACTAGCGACCAGCTCCTACGCGCAGTACTTC. Translation: CASSPGLATSSYAQYF.

This clonotype is medium-sized within its sample. The chain couples TRBV12-3 or TRBV12-4 to TRBJ1-4; TRBD1 is a possible D gene (6 bases). The CDR3 totals 12 residues. The V end was cut by 6 bases, the J end by 15 bases, with 17 bases between. CDR3 in DNA: TGTGCCAGCAGGACCGGACAGACGAAATTGTTTTTT. It encodes CASRTGQTKLFF.

This clonotype was seen a handful of times. This chain uses TRBV5-1 with TRBJ2-5; TRBD2 agrees at 7 bases. There are 15 residues in the CDR3. V lost 1 base, J lost 3 bases, and 6 bases stayed unmatched. Looked up from germline, CDR1 is SGHRS and CDR2 is YFSETQ. CDR3 sequence reads: CASSLLGRAEETQYF. DNA of the CDR3: TGCGCCAGCAGCTTGTTGGGGAGGGCAGAAGAGACCCAGTACTTC.

The chain is built from TRBV4-2 and TRBJ2-1; 11 nucleotides match TRBD2. Trimming removed 4 bases from V and 7 bases from J; junction bases left unmatched: 18. The length of the CDR3 is 19 residues. Germline CDR1 and CDR2: LGHNA and YNFKEQ. CDR3 region: CASSLLGLAGQGLLNEQFF. For the CDR3, the DNA is TGTGCCAGCAGCCTATTAGGACTAGCGGGCCAGGGACTTTTAAATGAGCAGTTCTTC.

This clonotype was seen only a few times. This rearrangement joins TRBV20-1 to TRBJ1-2, with TRBD1 matching over 7 bases. The CDR3 is 14 residues long. CDR1 and CDR2 (germline): DFQATT, SNEGSKA (reference sequence). V lost 3 bases to trimming and J lost 4 bases; unmatched junction nucleotides: 8. The CDR3 protein is CSARQWTGVYGYTF. CDR3 bases: TGCAGTGCTAGGCAGTGGACAGGAGTCTATGGCTACACCTTC.

This clonotype is labeled as medium-sized (0.01 to 0.1%). CDR3 amino acids: CASRPTGESRTGELFF. In DNA form, the CDR3 reads TGTGCCAGCAGACCGACAGGGGAATCTCGTACCGGGGAGCTGTTTTTT. The chain joins TRBV6-1 to TRBJ2-2; 8 bases map to TRBD1. The V gene's germline CDR1 is MNHNS and CDR2 SASEGT. Losses at the gene ends were 6 bases for V and 5 bases for J; bases not matched to a gene: 11. This CDR3 comprises 16 residues.

This clonotype was found a few times. This rearrangement joins TRBV5-1 to TRBJ2-3; no firm D call. The CDR3 runs 13 residues. Germline V CDR1 and CDR2: SGHRS, YFSETQ. V dropped 1 base and J dropped 5 bases, with 8 bases sitting between them. Here the CDR3 reads CASSLIVGDTQYF. The CDR3 region has the DNA TGCGCCAGCAGCTTGATTGTTGGAGATACGCAGTATTTT.

This rearrangement joins TRBV20-1 to TRBJ1-5; maybe TRBD1 (5 bases). Per the germline V gene, CDR1 is DFQATT and CDR2 is SNEGSKA (reference sequence). V was trimmed by 5 bases and J by 4 bases, leaving 18 bases between them. This CDR3 is built from 15 residues. CDR3 sequence: CSARGGWSSNQPQHF. CDR3 coding DNA: TGCAGTGCTCGGGGGGGGTGGTCCTCGAATCAGCCCCAGCATTTT.